This is a list of T cell receptor beta chains from one sample in a study of blood T cell repertoires in COVID-19. Generated by immunoSEQ multiplex PCR, the TCRdb table keeps only in-frame clones and is missing some. The table lists around 400,000 clones, roughly four fifths of them singletons. Source material: PBMCs or T cells enriched from blood (not recorded which). Source of these receptors: a woman in her forties or fifties who had recovered from COVID-19. Both conserved end residues are part of each CDR3. A D gene is named only where the DNA matches it firmly. Clone size is shown for a subset of rows, as once, few, many or a class of expanded clone.

D	J	V	size	CDR3	DNA
.	TRBJ1-5	TRBV4-1	.	CASSQEGASNQPQHF	TGCGCCAGCAGCCAAGAGGGGGCAAGCAATCAGCCCCAGCATTTT
TRBD2	TRBJ2-3	TRBV7-8	.	CASSVPGGHTQYF	TGTGCCAGCAGCGTGCCGGGGGGACATACGCAGTATTTT
TRBD1	TRBJ1-4	TRBV30	.	CAWMYRGFNEKLFF	TGTGCCTGGATGTACAGGGGGTTTAATGAAAAACTGTTTTTT
.	TRBJ2-7	TRBV7-2	.	CASSATYEQYF	TGTGCCAGCAGCGCAACTTACGAGCAGTACTTC
TRBD1	TRBJ1-4	TRBV7-9	.	CASSTPSEDRGEKLFF	TGTGCCAGCAGCACCCCGTCGGAGGACAGGGGTGAAAAACTGTTTTTT
.	TRBJ2-7	TRBV4-2	once	CASSQSMNSYEQYF	TGTGCCAGCAGCCAGAGCATGAATTCCTACGAGCAGTACTTC
TRBD1	TRBJ1-3	TRBV19	.	CASSRTGTAYSGNTIYF	TGTGCCAGTAGCAGGACCGGGACAGCATACTCTGGAAACACCATATATTTT
.	TRBJ2-5	TRBV11-2	.	CASSPRPREETQYF	TGTGCCAGCAGCCCTCGGCCGCGGGAAGAGACCCAGTACTTC
TRBD1	TRBJ1-2	TRBV28	once	CASSSGQGWSGYTF	TGTGCCAGCAGTTCGGGACAGGGATGGAGTGGCTACACCTTC
TRBD1	TRBJ1-1	TRBV15	.	CATSHQGDTEAFF	TGTGCCACCAGCCATCAGGGGGACACTGAAGCTTTCTTT
.	TRBJ1-3	TRBV6-1	.	CASSEARAGVGNTIYF	TGTGCCAGCAGTGAAGCACGGGCAGGGGTTGGAAACACCATATATTTT
.	TRBJ1-5	TRBV3-1/TRBV3-2	.	CASSQGGGSPGQPQHF	TGTGCCAGCAGCCAAGGGGGTGGGTCACCGGGGCAGCCCCAGCATTTT
TRBD1	TRBJ1-5	TRBV6-2/TRBV6-3	.	CASSSGTGGLQPQHF	TGTGCCAGCAGTTCCGGGACAGGGGGCTTACAGCCCCAGCATTTT
TRBD2	TRBJ2-5	TRBV6-2/TRBV6-3	.	CASSSGLAGVWETQYF	TGTGCCAGCAGTTCTGGCCTAGCGGGGGTTTGGGAGACCCAGTACTTC
.	TRBJ1-1	TRBV29-1	.	CSVVLGSMNTEAFF	TGCAGCGTTGTTTTGGGCAGCATGAACACTGAAGCTTTCTTT
TRBD1	TRBJ2-7	TRBV10-3	.	CAISDGQQGAEEQYF	TGTGCCATCTCCGACGGTCAGCAGGGGGCGGAGGAGCAGTACTTC
TRBD2	TRBJ2-1	TRBV7-3	.	CASSNLAGVVNEQFF	TGTGCCAGCAGCAATCTAGCGGGAGTGGTGAATGAGCAGTTCTTC
.	TRBJ1-5	TRBV30	.	CAWSTGSYSNQPQHF	TGTGCCTGGAGTACAGGGAGCTATAGCAATCAGCCCCAGCATTTT
TRBD2	TRBJ2-5	TRBV5-1	.	CASSPNSGGALETQYF	TGCGCCAGCAGCCCGAATAGCGGGGGGGCCCTTGAGACCCAGTACTTC
.	TRBJ2-7	TRBV19	.	CASGQYYEQYF	TGTGCCAGTGGACAGTACTACGAGCAGTACTTC
.	TRBJ2-7	TRBV30	.	CAWSQGLASAEQYF	TGTGCCTGGAGCCAAGGACTCGCCAGCGCCGAGCAGTACTTC
TRBD1	TRBJ1-2	TRBV12-3/TRBV12-4	.	CAAGQGAGYTF	TGTGCCGCGGGACAGGGAGCTGGCTACACCTTC
TRBD1	TRBJ1-1	TRBV6-5	.	CASSYLQGMVNTEAFF	TGTGCCAGCAGTTACCTACAGGGGATGGTAAACACTGAAGCTTTCTTT
.	TRBJ1-5	TRBV7-2	.	CASSPGQLFSNQPQHF	TGTGCCAGCAGCCCTGGACAGTTATTTAGCAATCAGCCCCAGCATTTT
.	TRBJ1-2	TRBV29-1	.	CSVELGGPNYGYTF	TGCAGCGTTGAATTGGGGGGACCTAACTATGGCTACACCTTC
.	TRBJ1-2	TRBV4-3	.	CASSQEGIANYGYTF	TGCGCCAGCAGCCAAGAGGGCATAGCTAACTATGGCTACACCTTC
.	TRBJ1-3	TRBV18	.	CASSPGGAAGNTIYF	TGTGCCAGCTCACCCGGGGGGGCAGCTGGAAACACCATATATTTT
.	TRBJ2-7	TRBV4-3	.	CASSQDRGYEQYF	TGCGCCAGCAGCCAAGATCGGGGTTACGAGCAGTACTTC